Listed here are 25 T cell receptor beta chains from one sample, sequenced in a study of T cell repertoires in cytomegalovirus infection. Each CDR3 protein gets one entry after TCRdb re-called the reads with MiXCR. Of 650,000 to 900,000 distinct CDR3 sequences listed, approximately 30% are singletons. Their antigens are not known. This sample comprised cultured CD8+ T cells from PBMCs, obtained from culture after CMV antigen stimulation. These receptors originate from a human donor in good health (CMV status not recorded). Some clones in this sample may be carry-over from other donors' samples.

This clonotype was detected a few times. The chain couples TRBV7-8 to TRBJ1-4; D gene uncertain. Trimming pared 4 bases from V and 5 bases from J, leaving 17 bases between. The CDR3 runs 16 residues. From germline, CDR1 is SGHVS and CDR2 FQNEAQ. CDR3 DNA: TGTGCCAGCAGCTCCCGGAAGGGTATGGAGAATGAAAAACTGTTTTTT. This codes for CASSSRKGMENEKLFF.

This clonotype turned up a few times. The chain uses TRBV7-9 and TRBJ2-7; a weak D match, TRBD1 (6 bases). Germline CDR1 SEHNR, CDR2 FQNEAQ (reference sequence). The CDR3 extends over 16 amino acids. Trimming left V 3 bases short and J 1 base short, with 16 bases between. The CDR3: CASSFTLGDKSYEQYF. The CDR3 DNA sequence: TGTGCCAGCAGCTTCACCTTGGGGGACAAATCCTACGAGCAGTACTTC.

This clonotype was counted many times. The CDR3 DNA is TGTGCCAGCAGCTATACAGGTTACGAGCAGTACTTC. Protein: CASSYTGYEQYF. This chain connects TRBV7-2 to TRBJ2-7; a weak D match, TRBD1 (5 bases). CDR3 length: 12 amino acids. Germline V gives CDR1 SGHTA, CDR2 FQGNSA. V was clipped by 4 bases and J by 4 bases, with 8 bases between them.

The rearrangement uses TRBV15 and TRBJ1-5; 8 positions match TRBD1. This CDR3 is 14 amino acids long. CDR1 is LNHNV and CDR2 is YYDKDF in the germline V gene (reference sequence). J was trimmed by 10 bases and V by 5 bases; bases with no gene match: 10. The CDR3 spells CATSGDRSIRPQHF. CDR3 nucleotide sequence: TGTGCCACCAGCGGGGACAGGTCCATACGACCCCAGCATTTT.

This clonotype has only a few counts. The chain is built from TRBV7-9 and TRBJ1-4; TRBD1 matches at 9 bases. V was pared by 5 bases and J by 8 bases, with 6 bases of the junction left unmatched. Germline V CDR1 and CDR2: SEHNR, FQNEAQ (reference sequence). The CDR3 totals 14 residues. The CDR3, as DNA: TGTGCCAGCAGCCCCGGGACAGGGCGGGAAAAACTGTTTTTT. This codes for CASSPGTGREKLFF.

This clonotype came up a few times. V gene TRBV27 combines with J gene TRBJ2-7, with D possibly called TRBD1 or TRBD2 (6 bases each). Trimming took off 8 bases at V and 3 bases at J, with 20 bases between the two ends. The CDR3 consists of 15 residues. Germline assignment: CDR1 MNHEY and CDR2 SMNVEV (reference sequence). The CDR3, as DNA: TGTGCCAGCGCCCTGAGGGGGGCTCTAAGCTACGAGCAGTACTTC. It codes for CASALRGALSYEQYF.

The sample holds many counts of this clonotype. This chain connects TRBV12-3 or TRBV12-4 to TRBJ2-5, with TRBD2 identical over 7 bases. V shed 5 bases, J shed 5 bases, and the junction held 5 bases outside the gene matches. The CDR3 loop spans 13 amino acids. CDR3 in amino acids: CASSPPGGETQYF. The CDR3 region has the DNA TGTGCCAGCAGTCCACCGGGGGGTGAGACCCAGTACTTC.

In this sample, this clonotype turned up a few times. The J gene is TRBJ1-3, the V gene TRBV2, with TRBD1 as a possible D gene (6 bases). The ends were cut back, 11 bases at V and 2 bases at J, with 22 bases in the middle. The CDR3 runs 16 residues. Germline assignment: CDR1 SNHLY and CDR2 FYNNEI. CDR3 sequence: CAFNEGHRIPGNTIYF. The CDR3 coding sequence is TGTGCCTTCAATGAGGGACACAGGATTCCTGGAAACACCATATATTTT.

This chain links TRBV7-6 with TRBJ2-7; either TRBD1 or TRBD2 may fit D (5 bases each). Germline CDR1 is SGHVS and CDR2 is FNYEAQ. The CDR3 has 14 residues. V was pared by 0 bases and J by 6 bases, with 12 bases between. Here the CDR3 DNA reads TGTGCCAGCAGCTTAGCGATAGGTGGGGGCGAGCAGTACTTC. Its translation: CASSLAIGGGEQYF. Looking up the rest from reference TRBV7-6 and TRBJ2-7 gives the full variable domain: GAGVSQSPRYKVTKRGQDVALRCDPISGHVSLYWYRQALGQGPEFLTYFNYEAQQDKSGLPNDRFSAERPEGSISTLTIQRTEQRDSAMYRCASSLAIGGGEQYFGPGTRLTVT.

This clonotype was counted between two and nine times. The V call is TRBV4-1, the J call TRBJ1-5; TRBD1 aligns across 9 bases. CDR1 and CDR2 (germline): MGHRA, YSYEKL. The J segment lost 5 bases and the V segment lost 1 base, leaving 9 bases of the junction unmatched. The CDR3 length is 17 residues. The CDR3 sequence: CASSQGGQGLADQPQHF. The CDR3 nucleotides read TGCGCCAGCAGCCAAGGAGGACAGGGGCTAGCAGATCAGCCCCAGCATTTT.

This clonotype was seen more than once but under ten times. The chain links TRBV6-6 to TRBJ2-1; D is undetermined. Germline CDR1 is MNHNY and CDR2 is SVGAGI (reference sequence). The CDR3 is 14 residues long. The ends were cut back, 0 bases at V and 10 bases at J, with 13 bases in the middle. The CDR3 sequence: CASSYSQTGHEQFF. The DNA of the CDR3 is TGTGCCAGCAGTTACTCACAGACGGGCCACGAGCAGTTCTTC.

There are a few counts of this clonotype. The chain is built from TRBV4-1 and TRBJ2-5; 9 bases are shared with TRBD2. The V gene's germline CDR1 is MGHRA and CDR2 YSYEKL. With 3 bases clipped from V and 3 bases from J, the junction kept 8 bases outside the gene matches. The CDR3 runs 16 residues. The CDR3 DNA follows: TGCGCCAGCAGCCATCCTCGTAGCGGGGGAAAAGAGACCCAGTACTTC. Its translation is CASSHPRSGGKETQYF.

The rearrangement joins TRBV28 to TRBJ2-7; D might be TRBD1 (6 bases). Germline V gives CDR1 MDHEN, CDR2 SYDVKM. V gave up 4 bases and J gave up 8 bases, with 15 bases separating them. There are 13 residues in the CDR3. Here the CDR3 DNA reads TGTGCCAGCAGTTATAGGGGGACACCGAAGCAGTACGTC. This gives the protein CASSYRGTPKQYV.

The chain couples TRBV6-5 to TRBJ1-1, with D hard to call. Per the germline V gene, CDR1 is MNHEY and CDR2 is SVGAGI. The CDR3 covers 13 residues. Trimming removed 6 bases at V and 5 bases at J, with 13 bases between. The CDR3 DNA sequence: TGTGCCAGCAGACCTCTAATGTCAACTGAAGCTTTCTTT. It codes for CASRPLMSTEAFF.

This rearrangement joins TRBV4-3 to TRBJ1-4; D unresolved. The V end was cut by 0 bases, the J end by 0 bases, with 5 bases between. The CDR3 runs to 15 residues. CDR1 is LGHNA and CDR2 is YSLEER in the germline V gene. The CDR3 DNA sequence: TGCGCCAGCAGCCAAGATGAGTCAACTAATGAAAAACTGTTTTTT. Translated: CASSQDESTNEKLFF.

This clonotype was seen once. The chain uses TRBV7-9 and TRBJ1-1, with D uncertain. Germline-derived CDR1 and CDR2 are SEHNR and FQNEAQ (reference sequence). Trimming removed 3 bases at V and 6 bases at J, with 8 bases between. The CDR3 has 12 residues. In nucleotides, the CDR3 is TGTGCCAGCAGCTTGCCGAGGGCTGAAGCTTTCTTT. As protein: CASSLPRAEAFF.

This clonotype turned up a few times. This sequence joins TRBV6-1 and TRBJ1-6; D possibly corresponds to TRBD1 (5 bases). Germline values: CDR1 MNHNS, CDR2 SASEGT. V was clipped by 2 bases and J by 15 bases, with 23 bases between them. The CDR3 is made up of 16 amino acids. In nucleotides, the CDR3 is TGTGCCAGCAGTGAACCTATACAAGGGGCAGGGTTCGACCTCCACTTT. It yields the protein CASSEPIQGAGFDLHF.

The CDR3 loop is CSAKIETPRGTGELFF. The DNA for the CDR3 is TGCAGTGCTAAAATTGAGACCCCCCGGGGCACCGGGGAGCTGTTTTTT. The chain joins TRBV20-1 to TRBJ2-2; D is possibly TRBD2 (5 bases). The CDR3 runs 16 residues. V gave up 4 bases and J gave up 4 bases, with 19 bases separating them. Per the germline V gene, CDR1 is DFQATT and CDR2 is SNEGSKA (reference sequence).

This clonotype was counted once. V gene TRBV6-5 combines with J gene TRBJ2-3; no firm D call. Germline CDR1 MNHEY, CDR2 SVGAGI. The CDR3 extends over 15 amino acids. Trimming removed 0 bases from V and 0 bases from J, with 7 bases in between. The CDR3 DNA sequence: TGTGCCAGCAGTTACTCGATTGGCAGCACAGATACGCAGTATTTT. Protein sequence: CASSYSIGSTDTQYF.

V is TRBV19 and J is TRBJ1-1; perhaps TRBD1 as D (5 bases). The CDR3 totals 21 residues. V was shortened by 5 bases and J by 0 bases, with 31 bases between the two germline ends. Germline V gene data show CDR1 as LNHDA and CDR2 as SQIVND (reference sequence). This CDR3 reads CASSGDFDFTRDPTMNTEAFF. In DNA, the CDR3 is TGTGCCAGTAGTGGCGACTTTGACTTCACCCGGGACCCCACTATGAACACTGAAGCTTTCTTT.

The chain recombines TRBV5-6 with TRBJ2-1; tentative D call: TRBD1 (6 bases). This CDR3 has 16 residues. Germline V CDR1 and CDR2: SGHDT, YYEEEE. The V gene lost 1 base and the J gene lost 4 bases, with 15 bases spanning the gap. CDR3 nucleotide sequence: TGTGCCAGCAGCTTGCAGGGGTCCCTTCTTTACAATGAGCAGTTCTTC. Translation: CASSLQGSLLYNEQFF.

This clonotype was seen many times. The genes are TRBV7-9 and TRBJ1-1, with 10 positions matching TRBD1. Losses at the gene ends were 5 bases for V and 5 bases for J; bases not matched to a gene: 11. This CDR3 contains 16 residues. Germline V gene data show CDR1 as SEHNR and CDR2 as FQNEAQ (reference sequence). The CDR3 protein is CASSPETGGEWTEAFF. The DNA for the CDR3 is TGTGCCAGCAGCCCGGAGACAGGGGGCGAATGGACTGAAGCTTTCTTT.

This clonotype was seen once. This may come from a read error, since a much larger clone is one base off. V and J are TRBV7-2 and TRBJ2-2, with 9 positions matching TRBD1. This CDR3 spans 15 amino acids. Germline assignment: CDR1 SGHTA and CDR2 FQGNSA. The CDR3 here is CANSFLRQGVGELFF. The CDR3 nucleotides are TGTGCCAACAGCTTCCTCCGACAGGGGGTCGGGGAGCTGTTTTTT. The full variable domain, in which reference TRBV7-2 and TRBJ2-2 provide the parts outside the CDR3, is GAGVSQSPSNKVTEKGKDVELRCDPISGHTALYWYRQSLGQGLEFLIYFQGNSAPDKSGLPSDRFSAERTGGSVSTLTIQRTQQEDSAVYLCANSFLRQGVGELFFGEGSRLTVL.

In its sample, this clonotype was seen many times. V and J are TRBV7-9 and TRBJ1-5; D is ambiguous. The V end lost 4 bases, the J end lost 5 bases, and 15 bases lay between the germline ends. Germline assignment: CDR1 SEHNR and CDR2 FQNEAQ (reference sequence). CDR3 length equals 15 residues. CDR3 residues: CASSSWLQHDQPQHF. The CDR3 nucleotides are TGTGCCAGCAGCTCCTGGTTGCAGCACGATCAGCCCCAGCATTTT.

This chain connects TRBV7-6 to TRBJ1-5, with D maybe TRBD1 (5 bases). V was clipped by 1 base and J by 5 bases, with 12 bases between them. Per germline, CDR1 SGHVS and CDR2 FNYEAQ. The CDR3 has 15 residues. The CDR3 coding sequence is TGTGCCAGCAGCTTAGAAGGGGATTTCCATCAGCCCCAGCATTTT. This encodes CASSLEGDFHQPQHF.